These 7 T cell receptor beta chains came from one sample sequenced in a study of T-cell reconstitution after alpha-beta-depleted transplantation in children. Library preparation (for TCRbeta) was performed with unique molecular identifiers. TCRdb reprocessed the PCR reads via MiXCR and lists one record per CDR3 protein. The sample lists fewer than 700,000 distinct CDR3 sequences; 10% to 15% were seen once. The source was PBMCs, mostly from graft donor cells, collected 360 days after TCRalphabeta/CD19-depleted stem cell transplant. The receptor source for this set is a male patient younger than 18 who had a stem cell transplant for acute myeloid leukemia, so the T cells may come from the graft donor.

This clonotype was counted between two and nine times. The gene calls are TRBV12-3 or TRBV12-4 and TRBJ2-1; 11 nucleotides align to TRBD2. CDR3 size: 16 residues. The trim removed 5 bases at V and 10 bases at J, leaving 13 bases unmatched. The chain's CDR3 is CASSPGLAEIGGEQFF. Written as DNA, the CDR3 is TGTGCCAGCAGTCCGGGACTAGCGGAGATCGGGGGGGAGCAGTTCTTC.

This clonotype was counted only a few times. The rearrangement joins TRBV6-5 to TRBJ1-6; D is unresolved. CDR1 MNHEY and CDR2 SVGAGI come from the germline V gene. V was cut by 0 bases and J by 5 bases, with 11 bases left in between. This CDR3 is built from 16 residues. The CDR3 DNA reads as TGTGCCAGCAGTTACTCGGGGTTTGTAGATAATTCACCCCTCCACTTT. Translated, it gives CASSYSGFVDNSPLHF.

This clonotype was counted only a few times. The chain has TRBV5-1 and TRBJ2-3, with 7 bases that match TRBD1. The CDR3 runs to 17 residues. CDR1 is SGHRS and CDR2 is YFSETQ in the germline V gene. V gave up 4 bases and J gave up 2 bases; unmatched junction bases: 13. CDR3 protein: CASSILRQGGPTDTQYF. The CDR3 nucleotides are TGCGCCAGCAGCATTCTCCGACAGGGCGGCCCCACAGATACGCAGTATTTT. Full variable domain (missing parts from reference TRBV5-1 and TRBJ2-3): KAGVTQTPRYLIKTRGQQVTLSCSPISGHRSVSWYQQTPGQGLQFLFEYFSETQRNKGNFPGRFSGRQFSNSRSEMNVSTLELGDSALYLCASSILRQGGPTDTQYFGPGTRLTVL.

The rearrangement uses TRBV28 and TRBJ1-1, with a weak D call TRBD1 (5 bases). The ends were cut back, 4 bases at V and 8 bases at J, with 23 bases in the middle. This CDR3 comprises 16 residues. The germline CDR1 and CDR2 sequences are MDHEN and SYDVKM. This chain's CDR3 is CASSSLRGLLPWEAFF. The CDR3 DNA is TGTGCCAGCAGTTCACTTAGGGGACTCCTTCCGTGGGAAGCTTTCTTT. The full variable domain, its missing parts supplied by reference TRBV28 and TRBJ1-1, is DVKVTQSSRYLVKRTGEKVFLECVQDMDHENMFWYRQDPGLGLRLIYFSYDVKMKEKGDIPEGYSVSREKKERFSLILESASTNQTSMYLCASSSLRGLLPWEAFFGQGTRLTVV.

There are many counts of this clonotype. The rearrangement uses TRBV5-1 and TRBJ2-7; 7 bases line up with TRBD1. This CDR3 has 15 residues. V lost 2 bases and J lost 2; bases outside the gene matches: 7. CDR1 is SGHRS and CDR2 is YFSETQ in the germline V gene. In nucleotides, the CDR3 is TGCGCCAGCAGCTTACGAACAGGGGACCCCTACGAGCAGTACTTC. Its protein product is CASSLRTGDPYEQYF.

V is TRBV4-3 and J is TRBJ2-1, with a possible D match to TRBD2 (6 bases). The germline V gene has CDR1 LGHNA and CDR2 YSLEER. Trimming took off 5 bases at V and 0 bases at J, with 23 bases between the two ends. The CDR3 covers 19 residues. CDR3 sequence (DNA): TGCGCCAGCAGCTCACTAGCCAGCGAGGGAGAGGGCTCCTACAATGAGCAGTTCTTC. Translated: CASSSLASEGEGSYNEQFF.

This clonotype has just a few counts. This sequence joins TRBV10-3 and TRBJ2-7; 8 bases are shared with TRBD2. The CDR3 is 16 residues long. Germline CDR1 reads ENHRY; CDR2 reads SYGVKD. J gave up 0 bases and V 3 bases, and 7 bases lay outside the gene matches. The CDR3 here is CAISDLRLALSYEQYF. The CDR3 DNA follows: TGTGCCATCAGTGATCTACGACTAGCGCTCTCCTACGAGCAGTACTTC.